One T cell receptor beta chain is described in this entry. Antigen specificity is unknown. The sample belongs to a study of cytomegalovirus exposure and HLA in healthy donors. The study's findings and limits: Most sequenced TCRs were rare (though some public TCRs occurred in many donors). A later analysis showed that HLA-associated TCR beta chains had undergone more clonal expansion than equally common others. Analysis was carried out at a later point, and it linked a missense DCLRE1C variant to TCR beta V- and J-gene trimming.

Use of 60 Vbeta and 13 Jbeta primers characterized the PCR. Using immunoSEQ multiplex PCR, the repertoire was profiled, and TCRdb retains in-frame clones only, with some absent. Of about 86,000 clones in the sample, about 71% were seen once. The CDR3 length is 13 residues. The germline gives CDR1 MDHEN, CDR2 SYDVKM. The V end was cut by 7 bases, the J end by 1 base, with 10 bases between. V is TRBV28 and J is TRBJ1-1; D may be TRBD1 (5 bases). Specimen: PBMCs. The clonotype originates from a man aged 55 to 70 in good health and CMV-seronegative. CDR3 in DNA: TGTGCCAGCATTGGGGCCGGGAACACTGAAGCTTTCTTT. This sequence encodes CASIGAGNTEAFF. Combining the CDR3 with reference TRBV28 and TRBJ1-1 gives the whole variable domain DVKVTQSSRYLVKRTGEKVFLECVQDMDHENMFWYRQDPGLGLRLIYFSYDVKMKEKGDIPEGYSVSREKKERFSLILESASTNQTSMYLCASIGAGNTEAFFGQGTRLTVV.